One T cell receptor (beta chain) is described in this entry. Its target is unknown. Every bit of the isolated RNA underwent reverse transcription, so sequencing read expressed TCRB transcripts. Method: immunoSEQ multiplex PCR; TCRdb's copy keeps in-frame clones and lacks some. The sample contains hundreds of thousands of clones, around 28% of which appear only once. This entry is derived from a study of beta chain features in type 1 diabetes. General study points: Shorter TCRB CDR3s, moderately but significantly so, were found in Type 1 diabetes patients in all four CD4+ subsets. Any role of HLA type in TCRB rearrangement remained unresolved here.

With 5 bases clipped from V and 5 bases from J, the junction kept 0 bases outside the gene matches. This CDR3 region has 11 residues. Looked up from germline, CDR1 is DFQATT and CDR2 is SNEGSKA (reference sequence). The sequencing input was naive CD4+ T cells from blood. The chain carries TRBV20-1 and TRBJ2-1; 7 bases align to TRBD2. This clonotype was sampled from a man aged 18 to 29 in good health. In nucleotides, the CDR3 is TGCAGTGCTGCGGGGGACAATGAGCAGTTCTTC. It yields the protein CSAAGDNEQFF.